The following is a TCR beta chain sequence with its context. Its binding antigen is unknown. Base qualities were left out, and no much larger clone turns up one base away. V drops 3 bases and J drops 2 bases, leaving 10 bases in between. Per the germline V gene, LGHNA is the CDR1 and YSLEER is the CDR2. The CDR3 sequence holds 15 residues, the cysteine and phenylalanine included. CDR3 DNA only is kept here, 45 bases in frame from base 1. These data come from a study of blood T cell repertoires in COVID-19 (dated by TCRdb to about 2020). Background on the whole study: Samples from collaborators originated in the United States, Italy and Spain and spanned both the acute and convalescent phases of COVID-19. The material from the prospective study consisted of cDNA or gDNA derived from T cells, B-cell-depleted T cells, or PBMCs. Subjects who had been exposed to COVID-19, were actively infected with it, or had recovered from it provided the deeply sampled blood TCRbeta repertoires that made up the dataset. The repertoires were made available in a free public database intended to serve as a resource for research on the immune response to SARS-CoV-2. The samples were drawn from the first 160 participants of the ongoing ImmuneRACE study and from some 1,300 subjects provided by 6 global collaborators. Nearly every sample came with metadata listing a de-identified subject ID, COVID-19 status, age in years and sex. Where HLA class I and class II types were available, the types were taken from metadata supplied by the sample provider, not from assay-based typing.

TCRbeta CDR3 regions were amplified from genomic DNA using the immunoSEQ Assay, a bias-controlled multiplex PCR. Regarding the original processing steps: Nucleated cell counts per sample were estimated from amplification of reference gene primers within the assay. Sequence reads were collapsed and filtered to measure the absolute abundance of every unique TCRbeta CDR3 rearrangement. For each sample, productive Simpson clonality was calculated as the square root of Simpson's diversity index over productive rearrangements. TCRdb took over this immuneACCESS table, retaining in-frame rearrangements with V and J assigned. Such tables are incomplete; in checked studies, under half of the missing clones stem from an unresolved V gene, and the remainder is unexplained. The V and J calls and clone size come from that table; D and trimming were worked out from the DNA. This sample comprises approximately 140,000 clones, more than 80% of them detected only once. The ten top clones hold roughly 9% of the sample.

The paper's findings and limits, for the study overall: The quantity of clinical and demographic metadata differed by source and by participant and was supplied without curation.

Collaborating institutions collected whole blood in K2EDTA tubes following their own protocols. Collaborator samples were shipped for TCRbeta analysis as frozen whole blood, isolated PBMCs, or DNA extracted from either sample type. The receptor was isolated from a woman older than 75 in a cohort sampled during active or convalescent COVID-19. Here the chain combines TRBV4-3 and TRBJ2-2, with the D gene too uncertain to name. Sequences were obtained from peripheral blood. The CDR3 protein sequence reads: CASSQVPRNTGELFF. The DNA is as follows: TGCGCCAGCAGCCAGGTACCCAGAAACACCGGGGAGCTGTTTTTT.